This TCR beta chain was captured in a study of OX40 agonist ivuxolimab in advanced cancers. Clones were read by immunoSEQ multiplex PCR, and TCRdb kept only the in-frame ones, dropping some. The profile shows approximately 58,000 clones, approximately 79% of them singletons. Germline CDR1 is SNHLY and CDR2 is FYNNEI. V was cut by 6 bases and J by 2 bases, with 8 bases left in between. The CDR3 is 12 residues long. The genes are TRBV2 and TRBJ2-7; D remains ambiguous. The receptor was isolated from an adult with an advanced solid tumor such as melanoma, head and neck, liver or kidney cancer. The sequences come from CD4+ or CD8+ T cells sorted from blood, collected in a trial of the OX40 agonist ivuxolimab. In nucleotides, the CDR3 is TGTGCCAGCAGGCAGGATACCTACGAGCAGTACTTC. As protein: CASRQDTYEQYF.